This T cell receptor (beta chain) was sequenced in a study of blood T cell repertoires in COVID-19. Method: immunoSEQ multiplex PCR; TCRdb's copy keeps in-frame clones and lacks some. Of over 50,000 clones listed, about 78% are singletons. Sequenced input: peripheral blood. This TCR derives from an older man with active or convalescent COVID-19.

Here the CDR3 reads CASSLPGTGGTQFF. The CDR3 DNA sequence: TGTGCCAGCAGTTTACCCGGGACAGGGGGCACTCAGTTCTTC. The V and J genes are TRBV28 and TRBJ2-1; 12 bases fit TRBD1. The germline V gene has CDR1 MDHEN and CDR2 SYDVKM. V shed 2 bases and J 13 bases; nucleotides not matched to a gene: 6. This CDR3 is built from 14 residues.